Below, 4 T cell receptor beta chains from the same sample are listed, as sequenced in a study of blood T cells in healthy people across ages (dated by TCRdb to between 2015 and 2017). Libraries were built with 5' RACE. The data were produced on an Illumina HiSeq 2500. A second PCR of roughly 7 to 12 cycles was performed with a sample-barcoded 5' primer and a J-beta primer mix. The public reads were quality trimmed at Q25 with fastp and then assembled into clones with MiXCR by TCRdb, keeping productive beta chains. Each CDR3 protein gets just one entry, which takes the most common genes and DNA from the rows behind it. The sample table holds approximately 850,000 distinct CDR3 sequences, of which nearly 60% were seen once. In total, the top ten clones hold roughly 22% of the sample. Sequenced sample: blood. The source of these receptors is a young man in good health.

Worth noting for this clonotype: A junction end diverges from the germline sequence, so it may reflect a read error. The chain carries TRBV5-1 and TRBJ2-3; D may be TRBD2 (5 bases). Germline CDR1 is SGHRS and CDR2 is YFSETQ. The CDR3 has 14 amino acids. The CDR3 region has the DNA TGCGCCAGCAGGGAGATCTCTAGCATAGATACGCAGTATTTT. Translating gives CASREISSIDTQYF.

The CDR3: CASRIGTEAFF. As DNA, the CDR3 is TGCGCCAGCAGGATAGGGACTGAAGCTTTCTTT. V usage is TRBV5-1 and J usage is TRBJ1-1; D is undetermined. V lost 5 bases and J 5 bases, leaving 7 bases between the germline ends. Germline CDR1 is SGHRS and CDR2 is YFSETQ. This CDR3 is 11 amino acids long.

This sequence joins TRBV7-2 and TRBJ1-6, with D unresolved. Germline values: CDR1 SGHTA, CDR2 FQGNSA. The V end was cut by 7 bases, the J end by 9 bases, with 10 bases between. This CDR3 spans 12 amino acids. The CDR3 loop reads CASNAYPSPLHF. The CDR3 coding sequence is TGTGCCAGCAACGCATACCCTTCACCCCTCCACTTT.

A note on this clonotype: A read error may produce the germline difference seen at one junction end. The gene calls are TRBV28 and TRBJ2-7; no reliable D call. The CDR3 sequence is 12 residues long. Germline CDR1 MDHEN, CDR2 SYDVKM. CDR3 region: CASSLWVDEQYF. The CDR3 DNA is TGTGCCAGCAGCTTATGGGTCGACGAGCAGTACTTC. Full variable domain (rest looked up from reference TRBV28 and TRBJ2-7): DVKVTQSSRYLVKRTGEKVFLECVQDMDHENMFWYRQDPGLGLRLIYFSYDVKMKEKGDIPEGYSVSREKKERFSLILESASTNQTSMYLCASSLWVDEQYFGPGTRLTVT.